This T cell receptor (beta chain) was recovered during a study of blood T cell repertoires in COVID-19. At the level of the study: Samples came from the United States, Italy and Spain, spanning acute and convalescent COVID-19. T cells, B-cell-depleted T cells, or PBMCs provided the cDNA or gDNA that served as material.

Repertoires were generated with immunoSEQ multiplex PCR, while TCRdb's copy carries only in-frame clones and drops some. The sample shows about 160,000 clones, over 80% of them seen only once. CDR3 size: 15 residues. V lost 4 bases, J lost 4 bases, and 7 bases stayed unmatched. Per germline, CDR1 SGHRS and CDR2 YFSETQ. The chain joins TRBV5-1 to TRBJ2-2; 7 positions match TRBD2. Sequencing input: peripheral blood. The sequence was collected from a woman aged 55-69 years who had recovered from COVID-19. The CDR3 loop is CASSPGTTGTGELFF. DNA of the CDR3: TGCGCCAGCAGCCCCGGGACTACCGGCACCGGGGAGCTGTTTTTT.